This T cell receptor beta chain stems from a study of technical replicates of blood from a handful of donors. Here immunoSEQ multiplex PCR was the method, and the copy in TCRdb shows in-frame clones only, minus some. Counted here are some 60,000 clones, 91% occurring once; the ten biggest clones make up about 4.3%. As regards this clone: Relative to the germline gene, one junction end is altered; a read error may explain this.

CDR1 is DFQATT, CDR2 SNEGSKA, per germline (reference sequence). The CDR3 length is 11 residues. The specimen was PBMCs. The chain has TRBV20-1 and TRBJ1-1; a weak D match, TRBD1 (5 bases). The TCR comes from a human donor in good health. Some clones in this sample may be carry-over from other donors' samples. The CDR3 DNA follows: TGCAGTGCCCTAAGTGGTGACAGCCCCTTCTTC. Protein: CSALSGDSPFF.